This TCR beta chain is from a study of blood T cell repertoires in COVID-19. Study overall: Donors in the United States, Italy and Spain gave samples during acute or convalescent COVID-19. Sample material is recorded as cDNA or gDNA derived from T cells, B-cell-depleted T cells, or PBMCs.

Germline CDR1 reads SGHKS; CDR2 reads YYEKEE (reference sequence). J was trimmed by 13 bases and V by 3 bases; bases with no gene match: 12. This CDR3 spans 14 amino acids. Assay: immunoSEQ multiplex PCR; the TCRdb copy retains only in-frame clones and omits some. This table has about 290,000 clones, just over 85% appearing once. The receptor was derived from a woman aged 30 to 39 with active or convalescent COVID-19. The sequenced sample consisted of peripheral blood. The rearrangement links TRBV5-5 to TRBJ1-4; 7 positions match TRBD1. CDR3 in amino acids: CASSSGQVPVALFF. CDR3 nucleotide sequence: TGTGCCAGCAGCTCCGGACAGGTTCCCGTCGCACTGTTTTTT. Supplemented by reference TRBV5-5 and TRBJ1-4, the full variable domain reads DAGVTQSPTHLIKTRGQQVTLRCSPISGHKSVSWYQQVLGQGPQFIFQYYEKEERGRGNFPDRFSARQFPNYSSELNVNALLLGDSALYLCASSSGQVPVALFFGSGTQLSVL.